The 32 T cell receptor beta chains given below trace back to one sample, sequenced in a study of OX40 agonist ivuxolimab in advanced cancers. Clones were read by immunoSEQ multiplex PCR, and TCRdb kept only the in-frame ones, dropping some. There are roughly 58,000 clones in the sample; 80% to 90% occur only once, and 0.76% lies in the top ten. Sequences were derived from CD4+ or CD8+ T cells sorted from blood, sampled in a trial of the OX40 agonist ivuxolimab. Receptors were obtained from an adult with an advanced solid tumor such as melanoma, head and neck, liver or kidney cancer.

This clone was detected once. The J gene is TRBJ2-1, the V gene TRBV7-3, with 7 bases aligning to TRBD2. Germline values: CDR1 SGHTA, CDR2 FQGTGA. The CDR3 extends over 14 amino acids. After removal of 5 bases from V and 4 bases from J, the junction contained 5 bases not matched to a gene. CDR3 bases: TGTGCCAGCAGCCACGGAGCGGGGTACAATGAGCAGTTCTTC. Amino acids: CASSHGAGYNEQFF.

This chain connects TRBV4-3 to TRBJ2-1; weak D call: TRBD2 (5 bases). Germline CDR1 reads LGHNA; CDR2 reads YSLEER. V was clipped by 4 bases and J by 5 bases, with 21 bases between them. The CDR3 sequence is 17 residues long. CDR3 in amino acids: CASSPAGKGNFHNEQFF. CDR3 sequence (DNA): TGCGCCAGCAGCCCAGCCGGGAAGGGCAACTTCCACAATGAGCAGTTCTTC.

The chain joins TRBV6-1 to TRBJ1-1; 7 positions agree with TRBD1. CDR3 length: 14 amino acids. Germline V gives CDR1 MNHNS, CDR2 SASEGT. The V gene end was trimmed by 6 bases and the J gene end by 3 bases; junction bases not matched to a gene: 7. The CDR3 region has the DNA TGTGCCAGCAGGGATGACAGGGTGGACACTGAAGCTTTCTTT. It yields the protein CASRDDRVDTEAFF.

This CDR3 is CASSSRTSGKRNEQFF. CDR3 nucleotide sequence: TGTGCCAGCAGCTCGAGGACTAGCGGGAAACGCAATGAGCAGTTCTTC. The J gene is TRBJ2-1, the V gene TRBV7-2; 12 nucleotides agree with TRBD2. Germline V gene data show CDR1 as SGHTA and CDR2 as FQGNSA. J gave up 6 bases and V 4 bases, and 7 bases lay outside the gene matches. The CDR3 runs 16 residues.

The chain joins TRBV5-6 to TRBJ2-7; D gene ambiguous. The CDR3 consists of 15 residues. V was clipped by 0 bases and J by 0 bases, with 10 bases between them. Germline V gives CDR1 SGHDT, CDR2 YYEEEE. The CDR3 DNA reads TGTGCCAGCAGCTTGGTTACAAGGAGCTCCTACGAGCAGTACTTC. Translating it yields CASSLVTRSSYEQYF.

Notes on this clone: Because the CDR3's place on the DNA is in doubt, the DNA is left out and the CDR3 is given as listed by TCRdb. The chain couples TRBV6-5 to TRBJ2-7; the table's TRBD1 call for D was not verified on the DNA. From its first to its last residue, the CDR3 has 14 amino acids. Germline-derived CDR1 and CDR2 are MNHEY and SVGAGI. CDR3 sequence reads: CASSTSTGSYEQYF.

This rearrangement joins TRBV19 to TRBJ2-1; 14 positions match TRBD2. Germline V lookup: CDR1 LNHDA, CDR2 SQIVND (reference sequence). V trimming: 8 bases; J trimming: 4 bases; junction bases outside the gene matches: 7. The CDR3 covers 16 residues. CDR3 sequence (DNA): TGTGCCAGTTCTTCCCGGACTAGCGGGAGGTACAATGAGCAGTTCTTC. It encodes CASSSRTSGRYNEQFF.

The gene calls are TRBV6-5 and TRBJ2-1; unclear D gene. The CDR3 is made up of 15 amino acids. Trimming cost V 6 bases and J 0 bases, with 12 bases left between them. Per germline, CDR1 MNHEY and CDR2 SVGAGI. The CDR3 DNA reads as TGTGCCAGCAGGAGGACGTTTCGCTCCTACAATGAGCAGTTCTTC. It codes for CASRRTFRSYNEQFF.

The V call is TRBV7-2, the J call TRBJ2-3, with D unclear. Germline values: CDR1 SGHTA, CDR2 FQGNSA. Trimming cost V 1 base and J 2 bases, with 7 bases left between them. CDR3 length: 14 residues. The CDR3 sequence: CASSLGAYTDTQYF. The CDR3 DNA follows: TGTGCCAGCAGCTTAGGGGCCTACACAGATACGCAGTATTTT.

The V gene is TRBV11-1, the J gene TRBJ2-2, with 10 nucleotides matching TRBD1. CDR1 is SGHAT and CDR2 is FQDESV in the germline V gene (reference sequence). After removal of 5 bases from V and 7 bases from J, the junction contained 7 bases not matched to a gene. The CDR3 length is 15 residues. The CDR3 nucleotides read TGTGCCAGCAGCACCCGGGACAGGGGAAGCGGGGAGCTGTTTTTT. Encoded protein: CASSTRDRGSGELFF. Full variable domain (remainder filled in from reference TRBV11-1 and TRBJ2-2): EAEVAQSPRYKITEKSQAVAFWCDPISGHATLYWYRQILGQGPELLVQFQDESVVDDSQLPKDRFSAERLKGVDSTLKIQPAELGDSAMYLCASSTRDRGSGELFFGEGSRLTVL.

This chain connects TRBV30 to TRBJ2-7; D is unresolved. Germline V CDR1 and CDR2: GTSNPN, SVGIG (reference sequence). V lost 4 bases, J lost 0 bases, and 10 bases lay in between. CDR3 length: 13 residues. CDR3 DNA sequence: TGTGCCTGGAACCCAGCAGGCTCCTACGAGCAGTACTTC. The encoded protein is CAWNPAGSYEQYF.

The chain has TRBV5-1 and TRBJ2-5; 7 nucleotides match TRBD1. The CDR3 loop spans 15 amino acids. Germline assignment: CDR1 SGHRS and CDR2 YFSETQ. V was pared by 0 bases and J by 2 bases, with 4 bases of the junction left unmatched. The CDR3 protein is CASSLGDSPQETQYF. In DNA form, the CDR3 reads TGCGCCAGCAGCTTGGGGGACAGCCCACAAGAGACCCAGTACTTC.

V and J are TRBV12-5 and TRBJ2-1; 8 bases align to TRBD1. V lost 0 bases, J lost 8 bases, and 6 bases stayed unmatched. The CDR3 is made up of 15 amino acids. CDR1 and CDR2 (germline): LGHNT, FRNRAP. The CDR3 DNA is TGTGCTAGTGGTTTGGTATTGGACAGGGTCCATGAGCAGTTCTTC. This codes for CASGLVLDRVHEQFF.

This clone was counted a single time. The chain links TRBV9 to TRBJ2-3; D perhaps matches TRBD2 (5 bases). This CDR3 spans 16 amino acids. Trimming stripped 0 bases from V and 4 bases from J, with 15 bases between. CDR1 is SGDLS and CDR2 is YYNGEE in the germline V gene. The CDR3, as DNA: TGTGCCAGCAGCGTAGAGTCAGGCCAAGCGGCAGATACGCAGTATTTT. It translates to CASSVESGQAADTQYF.

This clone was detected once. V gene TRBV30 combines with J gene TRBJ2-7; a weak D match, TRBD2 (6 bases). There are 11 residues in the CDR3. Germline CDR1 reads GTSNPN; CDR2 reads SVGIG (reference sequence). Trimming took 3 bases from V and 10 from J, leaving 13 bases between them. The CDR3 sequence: CAWSGGQAQYF. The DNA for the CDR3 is TGTGCCTGGAGCGGAGGGCAAGCTCAGTACTTC. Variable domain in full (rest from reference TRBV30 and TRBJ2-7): SQTIHQWPATLVQPVGSPLSLECTVEGTSNPNLYWYRQAAGRGLQLLFYSVGIGQISSEVPQNLSASRPQDRQFILSSKKLLLSDSGFYLCAWSGGQAQYFGPGTRLTVT.

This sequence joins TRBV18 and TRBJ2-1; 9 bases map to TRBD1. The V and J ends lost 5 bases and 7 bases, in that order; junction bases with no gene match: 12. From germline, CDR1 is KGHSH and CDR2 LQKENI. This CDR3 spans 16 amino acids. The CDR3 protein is CASSWGQGANRNEQFF. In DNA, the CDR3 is TGTGCCAGCTCATGGGGACAGGGCGCTAACAGGAATGAGCAGTTCTTC. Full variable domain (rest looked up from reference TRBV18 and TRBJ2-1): NAGVMQNPRHLVRRRGQEARLRCSPMKGHSHVYWYRQLPEEGLKFMVYLQKENIIDESGMPKERFSAEFPKEGPSILRIQQVVRGDSAAYFCASSWGQGANRNEQFFGPGTRLTVL.

The CDR3, as DNA: TGTGCCAGTAGAGGACAGGGAGCGATGGAGACCCAGTACTTC. Translation: CASRGQGAMETQYF. V is TRBV19 and J is TRBJ2-5, with 8 bases identical to TRBD1. Germline V gene sequence: CDR1 LNHDA, CDR2 SQIVND (reference sequence). The CDR3 length is 14 residues. With V trimmed by 6 bases and J by 5 bases, 8 bases remained unmatched.

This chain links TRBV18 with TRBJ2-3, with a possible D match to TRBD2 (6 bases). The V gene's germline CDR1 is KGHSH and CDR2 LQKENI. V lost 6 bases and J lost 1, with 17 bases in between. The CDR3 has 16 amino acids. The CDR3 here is CASSPTGDSRTDTQYF. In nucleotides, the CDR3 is TGTGCCAGCTCCCCCACCGGGGACTCCCGCACAGATACGCAGTATTTT.

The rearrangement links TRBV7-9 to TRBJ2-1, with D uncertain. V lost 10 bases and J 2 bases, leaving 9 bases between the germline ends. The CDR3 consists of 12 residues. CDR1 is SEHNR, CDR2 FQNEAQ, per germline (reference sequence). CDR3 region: CAIALPYNEQFF. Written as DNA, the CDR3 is TGTGCCATCGCCCTCCCCTACAATGAGCAGTTCTTC.

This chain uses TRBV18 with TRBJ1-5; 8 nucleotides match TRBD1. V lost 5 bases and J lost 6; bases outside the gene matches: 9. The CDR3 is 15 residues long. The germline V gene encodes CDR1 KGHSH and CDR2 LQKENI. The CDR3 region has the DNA TGTGCCAGCTCAGCCTCGACAGGGGAGGGTCAGCCCCAGCATTTT. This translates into CASSASTGEGQPQHF.

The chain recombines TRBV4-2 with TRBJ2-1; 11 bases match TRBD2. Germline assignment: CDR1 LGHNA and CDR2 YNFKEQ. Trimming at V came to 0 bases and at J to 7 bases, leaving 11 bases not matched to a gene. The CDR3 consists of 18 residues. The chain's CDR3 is CASSQDRGTSGSANEQFF. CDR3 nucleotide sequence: TGTGCCAGCAGCCAAGATCGGGGTACTAGCGGGAGTGCAAATGAGCAGTTCTTC.

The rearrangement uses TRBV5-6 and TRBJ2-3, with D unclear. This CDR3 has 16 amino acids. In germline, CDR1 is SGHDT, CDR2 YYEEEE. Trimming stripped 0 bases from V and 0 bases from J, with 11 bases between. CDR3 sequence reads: CASSLAGSRSTDTQYF. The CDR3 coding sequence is TGTGCCAGCAGCTTGGCGGGTAGCCGGAGCACAGATACGCAGTATTTT.

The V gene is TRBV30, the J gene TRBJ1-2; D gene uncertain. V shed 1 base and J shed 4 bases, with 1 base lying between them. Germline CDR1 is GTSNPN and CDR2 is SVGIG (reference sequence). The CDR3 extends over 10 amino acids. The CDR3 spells CAWSGYGYTF. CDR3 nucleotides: TGTGCCTGGAGTGGCTATGGCTACACCTTC. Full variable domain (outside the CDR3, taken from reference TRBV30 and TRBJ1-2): SQTIHQWPATLVQPVGSPLSLECTVEGTSNPNLYWYRQAAGRGLQLLFYSVGIGQISSEVPQNLSASRPQDRQFILSSKKLLLSDSGFYLCAWSGYGYTFGSGTRLTVV.

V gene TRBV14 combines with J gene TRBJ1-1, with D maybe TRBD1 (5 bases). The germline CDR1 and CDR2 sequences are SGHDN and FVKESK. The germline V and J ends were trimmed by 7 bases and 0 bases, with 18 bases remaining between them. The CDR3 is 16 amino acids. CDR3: CASTPGGNRMNTEAFF. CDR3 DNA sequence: TGTGCCAGCACCCCGGGGGGGAATAGGATGAACACTGAAGCTTTCTTT. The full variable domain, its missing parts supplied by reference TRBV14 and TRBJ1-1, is EAGVTQFPSHSVIEKGQTVTLRCDPISGHDNLYWYRRVMGKEIKFLLHFVKESKQDESGMPNNRFLAERTGGTYSTLKVQPAELEDSGVYFCASTPGGNRMNTEAFFGQGTRLTVV.

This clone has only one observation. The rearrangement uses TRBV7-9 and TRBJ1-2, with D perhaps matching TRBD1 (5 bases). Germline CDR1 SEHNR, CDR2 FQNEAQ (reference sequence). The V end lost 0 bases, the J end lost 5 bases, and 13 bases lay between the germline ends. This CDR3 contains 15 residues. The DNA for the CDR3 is TGTGCCAGCAGCTTAGCGGGGGAGGGAGGTTATGGCTACACCTTC. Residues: CASSLAGEGGYGYTF. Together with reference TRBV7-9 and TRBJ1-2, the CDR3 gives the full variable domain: DTGVSQNPRHKITKRGQNVTFRCDPISEHNRLYWYRQTLGQGPEFLTYFQNEAQLEKSRLLSDRFSAERPKGSFSTLEIQRTEQGDSAMYLCASSLAGEGGYGYTFGSGTRLTVV.

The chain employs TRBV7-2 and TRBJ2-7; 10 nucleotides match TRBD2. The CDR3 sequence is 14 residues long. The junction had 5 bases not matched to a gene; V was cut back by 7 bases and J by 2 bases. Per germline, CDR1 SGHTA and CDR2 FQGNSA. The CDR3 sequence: CASNPAGGPYEQYF. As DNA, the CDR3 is TGTGCCAGCAACCCAGCGGGAGGGCCCTACGAGCAGTACTTC.

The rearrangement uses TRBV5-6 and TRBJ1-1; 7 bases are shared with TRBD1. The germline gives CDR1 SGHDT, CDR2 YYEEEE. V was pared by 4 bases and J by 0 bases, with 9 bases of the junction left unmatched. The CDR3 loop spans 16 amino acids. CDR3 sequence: CASSQGQQRMNTEAFF. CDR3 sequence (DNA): TGTGCCAGCAGCCAGGGACAGCAAAGAATGAACACTGAAGCTTTCTTT.

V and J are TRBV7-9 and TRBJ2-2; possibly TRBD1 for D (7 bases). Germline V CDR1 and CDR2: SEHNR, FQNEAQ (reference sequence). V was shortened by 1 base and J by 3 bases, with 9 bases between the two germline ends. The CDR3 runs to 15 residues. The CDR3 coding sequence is TGTGCCAGCAGCTTAGGCAGGGGGGACACCGGGGAGCTGTTTTTT. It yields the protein CASSLGRGDTGELFF.

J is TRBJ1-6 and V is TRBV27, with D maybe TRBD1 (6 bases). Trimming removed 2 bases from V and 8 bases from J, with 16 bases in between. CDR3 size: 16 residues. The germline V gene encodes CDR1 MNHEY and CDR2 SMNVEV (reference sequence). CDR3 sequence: CASSLAGANLYSPLHF. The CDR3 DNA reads TGTGCCAGCAGTTTAGCAGGGGCAAATTTGTATTCACCCCTCCACTTT.

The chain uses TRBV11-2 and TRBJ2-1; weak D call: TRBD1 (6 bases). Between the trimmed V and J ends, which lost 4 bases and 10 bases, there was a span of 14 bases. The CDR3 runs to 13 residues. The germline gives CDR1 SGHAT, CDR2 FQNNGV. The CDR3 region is CASSSGTLTEQFF. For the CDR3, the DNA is TGTGCCAGCAGCTCCGGGACACTCACGGAGCAGTTCTTC.

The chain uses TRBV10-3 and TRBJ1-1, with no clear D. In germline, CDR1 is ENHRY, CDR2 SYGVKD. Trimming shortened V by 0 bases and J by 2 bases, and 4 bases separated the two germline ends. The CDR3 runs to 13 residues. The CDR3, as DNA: TGTGCCATCAGTGAGTCTTACAACACTGAAGCTTTCTTT. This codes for CAISESYNTEAFF.

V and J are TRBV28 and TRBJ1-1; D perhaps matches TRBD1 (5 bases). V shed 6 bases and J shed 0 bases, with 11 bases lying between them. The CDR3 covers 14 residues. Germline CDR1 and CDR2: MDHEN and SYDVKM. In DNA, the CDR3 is TGTGCCAGCAGGGCCGGGGGAATGAACACTGAAGCTTTCTTT. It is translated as CASRAGGMNTEAFF.